This T cell receptor beta chain comes out of a study of cytomegalovirus exposure and HLA in healthy donors. The PCR used 60 Vbeta and 13 Jbeta primers. The assay was immunoSEQ multiplex PCR, and TCRdb's table has in-frame clones only and misses some. This table holds under 200,000 clones, roughly 80% found once. Trimming stripped 3 bases from V and 4 bases from J, with 15 bases between. The CDR3 totals 15 residues. Germline CDR1 MNHNY, CDR2 SVGAGI (reference sequence). This chain connects TRBV6-6 to TRBJ1-2, with D unresolved. The receptor was isolated from a woman aged 18 to 35 in good health and CMV-seronegative. The sample was PBMCs. CDR3 sequence: CASSYDGEVGYGYTF. The CDR3 DNA reads as TGTGCCAGCAGTTATGACGGGGAAGTAGGCTATGGCTACACCTTC.